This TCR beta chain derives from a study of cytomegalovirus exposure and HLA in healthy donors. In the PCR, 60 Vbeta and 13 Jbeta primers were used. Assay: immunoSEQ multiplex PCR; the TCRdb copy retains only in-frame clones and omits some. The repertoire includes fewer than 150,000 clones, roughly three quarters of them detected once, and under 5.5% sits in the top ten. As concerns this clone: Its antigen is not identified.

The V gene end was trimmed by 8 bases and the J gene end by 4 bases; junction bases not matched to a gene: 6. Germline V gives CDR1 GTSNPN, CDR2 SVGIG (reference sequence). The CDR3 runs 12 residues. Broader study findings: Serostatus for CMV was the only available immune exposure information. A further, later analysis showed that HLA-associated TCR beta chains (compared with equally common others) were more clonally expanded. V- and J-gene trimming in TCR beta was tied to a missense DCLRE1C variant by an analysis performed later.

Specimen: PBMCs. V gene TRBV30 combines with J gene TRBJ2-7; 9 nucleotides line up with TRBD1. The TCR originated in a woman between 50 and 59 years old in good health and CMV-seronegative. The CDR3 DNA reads TGTGCCAGCCGGGACAGGGTTTACGAGCAGTACTTC. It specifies CASRDRVYEQYF.